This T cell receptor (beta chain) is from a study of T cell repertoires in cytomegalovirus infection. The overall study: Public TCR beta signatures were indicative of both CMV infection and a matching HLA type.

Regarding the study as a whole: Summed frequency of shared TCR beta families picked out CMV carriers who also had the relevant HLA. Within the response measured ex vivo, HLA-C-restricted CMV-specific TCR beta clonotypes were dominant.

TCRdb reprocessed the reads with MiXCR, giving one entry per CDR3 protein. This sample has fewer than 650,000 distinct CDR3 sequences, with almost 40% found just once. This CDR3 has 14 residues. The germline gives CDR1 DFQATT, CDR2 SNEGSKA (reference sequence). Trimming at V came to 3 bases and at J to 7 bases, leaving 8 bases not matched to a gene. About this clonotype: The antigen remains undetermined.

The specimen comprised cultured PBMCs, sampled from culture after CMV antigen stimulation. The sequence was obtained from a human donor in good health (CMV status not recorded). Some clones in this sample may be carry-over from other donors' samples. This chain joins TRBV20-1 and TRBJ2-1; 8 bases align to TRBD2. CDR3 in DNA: TGCAGTGCTAGGAGGGAGCGGGAGTTGAATGAGCAGTTCTTC. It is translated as CSARRERELNEQFF.